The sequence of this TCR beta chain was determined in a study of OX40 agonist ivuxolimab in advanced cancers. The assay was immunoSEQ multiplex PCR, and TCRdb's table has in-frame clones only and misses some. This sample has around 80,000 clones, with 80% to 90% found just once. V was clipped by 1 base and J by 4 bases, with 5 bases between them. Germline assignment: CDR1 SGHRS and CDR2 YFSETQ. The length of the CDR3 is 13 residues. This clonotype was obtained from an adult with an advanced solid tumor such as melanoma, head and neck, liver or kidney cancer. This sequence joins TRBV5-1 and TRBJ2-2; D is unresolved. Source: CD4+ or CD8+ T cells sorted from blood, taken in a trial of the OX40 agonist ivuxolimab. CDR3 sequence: CASSLRSTGELFF. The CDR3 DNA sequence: TGCGCCAGCAGCTTGCGGAGCACCGGGGAGCTGTTTTTT.